This T cell receptor beta chain was sequenced during a study of technical replicates of blood from a few donors. The count of this clone is one. The repertoire was sequenced with immunoSEQ multiplex PCR; TCRdb's copy has only in-frame clones and lacks some. The repertoire holds 85,000 to 100,000 clones, with approximately 95% as singletons. The CDR3 is 12 amino acids. Germline V gene lookup returns CDR1 SEHNR and CDR2 FQNEAQ (reference sequence). The V end was cut by 5 bases, the J end by 6 bases, with 10 bases between. The chain employs TRBV7-9 and TRBJ1-1, with D maybe TRBD1 (6 bases). The sequence was collected from a human donor in good health. Sequencing used T cells isolated from PBMCs. The CDR3 DNA sequence: TGTGCCAGCAGCCCATCAGGGGCTGAAGCTTTCTTT. This sequence encodes CASSPSGAEAFF.